These 24 T cell receptor beta chains were all obtained from the same sample, sequenced in a study of T cells in Graves' hyperthyroidism and ophthalmopathy. TCR beta CDR3 region amplification was performed from RNA transcripts. With the HTBI primer set, the TCR CDR3 went through a first round of RT-PCR. A single record per CDR3 protein comes from TCRdb applying MiXCR to the multiplex PCR reads. The repertoire consists of 750,000 to 950,000 distinct CDR3 sequences, with more than 30% occurring once and the leading ten covering more than 7%. The material sequenced was blood. These receptor sequences come from a man between 18 and 29 years old with Graves' hyperthyroidism.

A single count supports this clonotype. The chain couples TRBV9 to TRBJ2-2, with D unresolved. Trimming pared 4 bases from V and 4 bases from J, leaving 11 bases between. The CDR3 loop spans 14 amino acids. In germline, CDR1 is SGDLS, CDR2 YYNGEE. CDR3 protein: CASSQDDVTGELFF. CDR3 bases: TGTGCCAGCAGCCAAGACGACGTCACCGGGGAGCTGTTTTTT.

This clonotype has just a few counts. This rearrangement joins TRBV7-9 to TRBJ2-7, with a weak D call TRBD1 (5 bases). Trimming left V 1 base short and J 0 bases short, with 10 bases between. CDR1 is SEHNR, CDR2 FQNEAQ, per germline (reference sequence). The CDR3 totals 15 residues. CDR3 bases: TGTGCCAGCAGCTTAGGGACACTTAGCTCCTACGAGCAGTACTTC. This codes for CASSLGTLSSYEQYF.

This clonotype came up a few times. The chain carries TRBV7-2 and TRBJ1-5, with a weak D call TRBD1 (5 bases). The V gene's germline CDR1 is SGHTA and CDR2 FQGNSA. Trimming cost V 1 base and J 11 bases, with 9 bases left between them. This CDR3 is 12 amino acids long. The CDR3 region is CASSLEGRTQHF. As DNA, the CDR3 is TGTGCCAGCAGCTTAGAGGGGAGGACCCAGCATTTT.

This clonotype was observed at least ten times. The chain couples TRBV10-3 to TRBJ1-5; a weak D match, TRBD1 (6 bases). The germline V and J ends were trimmed by 8 bases and 1 base, with 12 bases remaining between them. CDR3 length equals 14 residues. Germline loops: CDR1 ENHRY, CDR2 SYGVKD. The CDR3 region is CAIAEGGSNQPQHF. The DNA of the CDR3 is TGTGCCATCGCGGAGGGGGGGAGCAATCAGCCCCAGCATTTT.

The chain has TRBV29-1 and TRBJ1-3; D unclear. Trimming removed 8 bases from V and 0 bases from J, with 11 bases in between. Germline loops: CDR1 SQVTM, CDR2 ANQGSEA. CDR3 length equals 13 residues. CDR3 protein: CSLLGSSGNTIYF. DNA for the CDR3: TGCAGCTTGCTCGGATCCTCTGGAAACACCATATATTTT.

This clonotype was picked up a small number of times. This rearrangement joins TRBV2 to TRBJ1-6; possibly TRBD1 for D (6 bases). CDR1 is SNHLY, CDR2 FYNNEI, per germline. CDR3 length: 15 residues. Trimming removed 6 bases at V and 6 bases at J, with 15 bases between. CDR3 sequence reads: CASRAPGVSNSPLHF. The CDR3 nucleotides are TGTGCCAGCAGAGCTCCAGGGGTCTCTAATTCACCCCTCCACTTT. The variable domain in full, with the rest retrieved from reference TRBV2 and TRBJ1-6, is EPEVTQTPSHQVTQMGQEVILRCVPISNHLYFYWYRQILGQKVEFLVSFYNNEISEKSEIFDDQFSVERPDGSNFTLKIRSTKLEDSAMYFCASRAPGVSNSPLHFGNGTRLTVT.

For this clonotype: No DNA is shown, since the ends of the CDR3 on it are uncertain; the CDR3 is the one TCRdb lists. The chain links TRBV7-6 to TRBJ2-5; the DNA was not used to check the table's D call, TRBD2. From germline, CDR1 is SGHVS and CDR2 FNYEAQ. The CDR3 is made up of 20 amino acids, end residues included. CDR3 sequence reads: CASSREGPGPQHFGDETQYF.

The V gene is TRBV7-9, the J gene TRBJ2-2, with 10 bases fitting TRBD1. In germline, CDR1 is SEHNR, CDR2 FQNEAQ (reference sequence). The CDR3 contains 19 residues. The ends lost 4 bases at V and 3 bases at J; junction bases unmatched: 14. DNA of the CDR3: TGTGCCAGCAGCTCCCGGGACAGGGGCGTTGGTAGGGACACCGGGGAGCTGTTTTTT. This translates into CASSSRDRGVGRDTGELFF.

This clonotype was observed many times. J is TRBJ1-6 and V is TRBV19; 7 bases line up with TRBD1. The germline gives CDR1 LNHDA, CDR2 SQIVND (reference sequence). This CDR3 is built from 15 residues. J lost 7 bases, V lost 2 bases, and 5 bases had no gene match. The CDR3 DNA follows: TGTGCCAGTAGTATACGAGGGGGCCGAAATTCACCCCTCCACTTT. Translated, it gives CASSIRGGRNSPLHF.

The rearrangement links TRBV29-1 to TRBJ1-2; 10 nucleotides align to TRBD1. The germline V gene has CDR1 SQVTM and CDR2 ANQGSEA. This CDR3 has 12 amino acids. V trimming: 8 bases; J trimming: 7 bases; junction bases outside the gene matches: 7. CDR3 in DNA: TGCAGCCAAGAGACAGGGGGCACTGGCTACACCTTC. Its translation is CSQETGGTGYTF.

The table lists this clonotype with a count of one. The chain recombines TRBV14 with TRBJ2-7; TRBD2 matches 8 bases. The germline V gene has CDR1 SGHDN and CDR2 FVKESK. Trimming at V came to 4 bases and at J to 0 bases, leaving 8 bases not matched to a gene. The CDR3 contains 16 residues. The CDR3 is CASSPHPSGSSYEQYF. The CDR3, as DNA: TGTGCCAGCAGCCCTCACCCGAGCGGGAGCTCCTACGAGCAGTACTTC.

This chain links TRBV7-2 with TRBJ1-4, with unresolved D. CDR1 and CDR2 (germline): SGHTA, FQGNSA. CDR3 length equals 15 residues. Trimming left V 5 bases short and J 0 bases short, with 10 bases between. This chain's CDR3 is CASSQDGTTNEKLFF. The CDR3 DNA follows: TGTGCCAGCAGCCAGGACGGGACAACTAATGAAAAACTGTTTTTT.

The rearrangement joins TRBV9 to TRBJ2-5; D is possibly TRBD1 (6 bases). Germline CDR1 SGDLS, CDR2 YYNGEE. The CDR3 runs 13 residues. The V and J ends lost 5 bases and 5 bases respectively, with 13 bases between them. CDR3 DNA: TGTGCCAGCAGTACTACAGGGTTGGAGACCCAGTACTTC. It encodes CASSTTGLETQYF. The full variable domain, rest sourced from reference TRBV9 and TRBJ2-5, is DSGVTQTPKHLITATGQRVTLRCSPRSGDLSVYWYQQSLDQGLQFLIQYYNGEERAKGNILERFSAQQFPDLHSELNLSSLELGDSALYFCASSTTGLETQYFGPGTRLLVL.

The chain carries TRBV7-9 and TRBJ2-7; the D is unclear. The V end was cut by 6 bases, the J end by 5 bases, with 11 bases between. The CDR3 sequence is 12 residues long. The germline V gene has CDR1 SEHNR and CDR2 FQNEAQ (reference sequence). CDR3 bases: TGTGCCAGCAGTTACATCCAGGACGAGCAGTACTTC. Translation gives CASSYIQDEQYF.

Details on this clonotype: Sequence at one end of the junction differs from germline and may be a read error. The rearrangement uses TRBV5-1 and TRBJ1-1; possible D gene TRBD1, 6 bases. Germline assignment: CDR1 SGHRS and CDR2 YFSETQ. There are 13 residues in the CDR3. Here the CDR3 reads CASRTQGNPEAFF. CDR3 sequence (DNA): TGCGCCAGCAGGACGCAGGGGAACCCTGAAGCTTTCTTT.

This clonotype was seen more than once but under ten times. This chain connects TRBV5-6 to TRBJ1-6; D gene ambiguous. Germline CDR1 and CDR2: SGHDT and YYEEEE. This CDR3 is built from 16 residues. V gave up 1 base and J gave up 4 bases, with 12 bases separating them. CDR3 DNA sequence: TGTGCCAGCAGCTTGACTCCGGGTGGATATAATTCACCCCTCCACTTT. Protein product: CASSLTPGGYNSPLHF.

This clonotype was counted many times. This chain connects TRBV7-8 to TRBJ2-5; 7 positions agree with TRBD2. This CDR3 has 14 amino acids. J gave up 2 bases and V 1 base, and 1 base lay outside the gene matches. Germline CDR1 is SGHVS and CDR2 is FQNEAQ. The DNA of the CDR3 is TGTGCCAGCAGCTTAGTGCGGGGGCAAGAGACCCAGTACTTC. Its protein is CASSLVRGQETQYF.

This clonotype was recorded only once. The rearrangement links TRBV29-1 to TRBJ2-7; 11 bases fit TRBD1. Germline V gives CDR1 SQVTM, CDR2 ANQGSEA. The CDR3 is 14 amino acids. Trimming removed 3 bases from V and 7 bases from J; junction bases left unmatched: 8. Written as DNA, the CDR3 is TGCAGCGTTGACCATCGGACAGGGGGCGATGAGCAGTACTTC. As protein: CSVDHRTGGDEQYF.

This clonotype was detected many times. This sequence joins TRBV7-2 and TRBJ2-7; tentative D call: TRBD1 (6 bases). The CDR3 runs to 14 residues. CDR1 is SGHTA, CDR2 FQGNSA, per germline. The germline V and J ends were trimmed by 0 bases and 1 base, with 7 bases remaining between them. CDR3 region: CASSLAGQSYEQYF. The CDR3 region has the DNA TGTGCCAGCAGCTTAGCAGGACAGTCCTACGAGCAGTACTTC.

This chain joins TRBV19 and TRBJ1-6; D ambiguous. There are 15 residues in the CDR3. The V gene's germline CDR1 is LNHDA and CDR2 SQIVND (reference sequence). Trimming left V 1 base short and J 10 bases short, with 14 bases between. The CDR3 bases are TGTGCCAGTAGTATAGCCCGGACGGAGGACTCACCCCTCCACTTT. Encoded protein: CASSIARTEDSPLHF.

This clonotype was detected many times. The V call is TRBV7-2, the J call TRBJ2-7; TRBD2 agrees at 8 bases. From germline, CDR1 is SGHTA and CDR2 FQGNSA. The CDR3 is 15 residues long. V trimming: 5 bases; J trimming: 5 bases; junction bases outside the gene matches: 11. CDR3 bases: TGTGCCAGCAGCCCACCCCTAGCGGGTAGCAACGAGCAGTACTTC. This sequence encodes CASSPPLAGSNEQYF.

The chain employs TRBV6-5 and TRBJ2-2; 12 positions match TRBD1. With 4 bases clipped from V and 7 bases from J, the junction kept 4 bases outside the gene matches. Germline values: CDR1 MNHEY, CDR2 SVGAGI. The CDR3 covers 15 residues. The CDR3 nucleotides are TGTGCCAGCAGTTGGGGACAGGGGGCTGTCGGGGAGCTGTTTTTT. Translation gives CASSWGQGAVGELFF.

The chain employs TRBV5-1 and TRBJ1-1; tentative D call: TRBD1 (5 bases). Trimming stripped 0 bases from V and 5 bases from J, with 17 bases between. The length of the CDR3 is 16 residues. The germline gives CDR1 SGHRS, CDR2 YFSETQ. The CDR3 nucleotides are TGCGCCAGCAGCTTGGCAGCCATGAGGGGAGTTACTGAAGCTTTCTTT. This gives the protein CASSLAAMRGVTEAFF. Complete variable domain (other parts from reference TRBV5-1 and TRBJ1-1): KAGVTQTPRYLIKTRGQQVTLSCSPISGHRSVSWYQQTPGQGLQFLFEYFSETQRNKGNFPGRFSGRQFSNSRSEMNVSTLELGDSALYLCASSLAAMRGVTEAFFGQGTRLTVV.

The table lists this clonotype with many counts. The CDR3: CSVEGGSSFTYEQYF. The CDR3, as DNA: TGCAGCGTTGAAGGGGGGAGTTCGTTCACCTACGAGCAGTACTTC. The chain joins TRBV29-1 to TRBJ2-7; D is possibly TRBD1 or TRBD2 (5 bases each). The CDR3 is 15 residues long. Trimming took off 1 base at V and 2 bases at J, with 15 bases between the two ends. CDR1 and CDR2 from the germline V gene are SQVTM and ANQGSEA.